Listed below are T cell receptor beta chains from one sample, sequenced in a study of a mutant IDH1 vaccine in newly diagnosed glioma. These receptors lack a known antigen. Using immunoSEQ multiplex PCR, the repertoire was profiled, and TCRdb retains in-frame clones only, with some absent. Found here are fewer than 55,000 clones, approximately 64% of them singletons; the top ten hold around 4.8%. This material consisted of peripheral blood mononuclear cells (PBMCs), taken from a glioma patient whose treatment included an IDH1 peptide vaccine. These receptors were collected from a man aged 40-49 years with glioma. Some clones in this sample may be carry-over from other donors' samples. Both conserved end residues are part of each CDR3. The D gene is left open where the match is weak. A row's size may be missing; if present it is once, few, many or a size class.

D gene	V gene	clone size	J gene	CDR3 protein	CDR3 DNA
NA	TRBV7-8	NA	TRBJ2-5	CASSLSVRGETQYF	TGTGCCAGCAGCTTAAGCGTACGGGGGGAGACCCAGTACTTC
NA	TRBV6-1	few	TRBJ2-7	CASSDGAGQYF	TGTGCCAGCAGTGACGGGGCAGGGCAGTACTTC
NA	TRBV27	NA	TRBJ1-4	CASSSRDKLEKLFF	TGTGCCAGCAGTTCCCGGGACAAACTGGAAAAACTGTTTTTT
TRBD2	TRBV6-5	once	TRBJ2-5	CASSWGTSGVKTQYF	TGTGCCAGCAGTTGGGGGACTAGCGGGGTTAAGACCCAGTACTTC
NA	TRBV29-1	NA	TRBJ2-1	CSVRLRAVHNEQFF	TGCAGCGTTCGCCTCCGGGCCGTCCACAATGAGCAGTTCTTC
NA	TRBV27	NA	TRBJ1-6	CASSSSGLSYNSPLHF	TGTGCCAGCAGTTCATCAGGGCTCTCCTATAATTCACCCCTCCACTTT
NA	TRBV7-9	NA	TRBJ2-3	CASSSRGQVGGAQYF	TGTGCCAGCAGCTCACGGGGTCAGGTTGGCGGGGCGCAGTATTTT
NA	TRBV19	NA	TRBJ2-7	CASSDWESSYEQYF	TGTGCCAGTTCCGACTGGGAAAGCTCCTACGAGCAGTACTTC
NA	TRBV7-7	few	TRBJ2-1	CASSPTRGSYNEQFF	TGTGCTAGCAGCCCCACCAGGGGCTCCTACAATGAGCAGTTCTTC
TRBD1	TRBV6-5	NA	TRBJ1-5	CASSRQGAGQPQHF	TGTGCCAGCAGTCGACAGGGGGCCGGGCAGCCCCAGCATTTT
TRBD1	TRBV11-1	once	TRBJ2-7	CASSPRDRGYEQYF	TGTGCCAGCAGCCCACGGGACAGGGGCTACGAGCAGTACTTC
NA	TRBV7-9	once	TRBJ1-5	CASSLASQPQHF	TGTGCCAGCAGCTTAGCCTCTCAGCCCCAGCATTTT
NA	TRBV30	NA	TRBJ2-2	CAWGTGEGVYNTGELFF	TGTGCCTGGGGAACGGGAGAGGGGGTGTACAACACCGGGGAGCTGTTTTTT
NA	TRBV19	NA	TRBJ1-6	CASSGSSVGDSPLHF	TGTGCCAGTAGCGGCTCCAGTGTCGGGGATTCACCCCTCCACTTT
NA	TRBV5-6	NA	TRBJ2-2	CASSFWGGGGELFF	TGTGCCAGCAGCTTCTGGGGGGGCGGCGGGGAGCTGTTTTTT
NA	TRBV2	NA	TRBJ1-1	CASSRGGLGAFF	TGTGCCAGCAGTCGAGGGGGGCTCGGGGCTTTCTTT
NA	TRBV6-1	once	TRBJ2-3	CASSDGSRVVDTQYF	TGTGCCAGCAGTGATGGGTCGAGAGTGGTGGATACGCAGTATTTT
TRBD2	TRBV7-9	once	TRBJ2-7	CASSLGTSGVEQYF	TGTGCCAGCAGCTTAGGGACTAGCGGGGTCGAGCAGTACTTC
NA	TRBV10-3	NA	TRBJ2-1	CAISESPFEQFF	TGTGCCATCAGTGAGTCGCCCTTTGAGCAGTTCTTC
TRBD1	TRBV6-6	once	TRBJ1-5	CASSRKLPGTAQPQHF	TGTGCCAGCAGTCGGAAACTCCCCGGGACAGCTCAGCCCCAGCATTTT
NA	TRBV7-9	NA	TRBJ2-7	CASSPLARVGGQPYEQYF	TGTGCCAGCAGCCCCTTGGCCAGGGTTGGAGGCCAACCCTACGAGCAGTACTTC
TRBD1	TRBV19	few	TRBJ1-2	CASNPRTGIYGYTF	TGTGCCAGTAACCCCCGGACAGGGATCTATGGCTACACCTTC
NA	TRBV19	NA	TRBJ1-5	CASTHIGQPQHF	TGTGCCAGCACCCATATTGGCCAGCCCCAGCATTTT
TRBD2	TRBV5-4	NA	TRBJ2-1	CASSPVVSGGPYNEQFF	TGTGCCAGCAGCCCAGTGGTTAGCGGGGGGCCCTACAATGAGCAGTTCTTC
NA	TRBV11-3	NA	TRBJ2-1	CASSLDRGSHNEQFF	TGTGCCAGCAGCTTAGATAGGGGGTCTCACAATGAGCAGTTCTTC
NA	TRBV5-1	NA	TRBJ1-4	CASSLASTNEKLFF	TGCGCCAGCAGCTTAGCTTCAACTAATGAAAAACTGTTTTTT
NA	TRBV9	NA	TRBJ2-7	CASSPRQATYEQYF	TGTGCCAGCAGCCCCCGACAGGCGACCTACGAGCAGTACTTC
TRBD1	TRBV6-6	NA	TRBJ1-2	CASSYGDRGSGYTF	TGTGCCAGCAGTTATGGGGACAGGGGGTCTGGCTACACCTTC
NA	TRBV5-1	once	TRBJ1-4	CASSPTGAQANEKLFF	TGCGCCAGCAGCCCCACCGGGGCCCAGGCTAATGAAAAACTGTTTTTT
NA	TRBV2	NA	TRBJ1-4	CASSENGGAREKLLF	TGTGCCAGCAGTGAAAACGGGGGGGCGCGTGAAAAACTGCTTTTT
NA	TRBV2	NA	TRBJ1-5	CASSESDGINQPQHF	TGTGCCAGCAGTGAGTCGGACGGTATCAATCAGCCCCAGCATTTT